Given below is one T cell receptor (beta chain) in context. V lost 4 bases and J lost 8, with 17 bases in between. The germline V gene has CDR1 SNHLY and CDR2 FYNNEI. This CDR3 is 14 amino acids long. This record comes from a study of blood T cell repertoires in COVID-19. Using immunoSEQ multiplex PCR, the repertoire was profiled, and TCRdb retains in-frame clones only, with some absent. The sample has under 300,000 clones; 70% to 90% are singletons. The sequenced sample consisted of peripheral blood. This sequence originates from a woman aged 40-49 years who had recovered from COVID-19. The V call is TRBV2, the J call TRBJ1-2; D ambiguous. The DNA for the CDR3 is TGTGCCAGCAGTGTTGGACCCCAGGCGGGGGGCTACACCTTC. Translated, it gives CASSVGPQAGGYTF.